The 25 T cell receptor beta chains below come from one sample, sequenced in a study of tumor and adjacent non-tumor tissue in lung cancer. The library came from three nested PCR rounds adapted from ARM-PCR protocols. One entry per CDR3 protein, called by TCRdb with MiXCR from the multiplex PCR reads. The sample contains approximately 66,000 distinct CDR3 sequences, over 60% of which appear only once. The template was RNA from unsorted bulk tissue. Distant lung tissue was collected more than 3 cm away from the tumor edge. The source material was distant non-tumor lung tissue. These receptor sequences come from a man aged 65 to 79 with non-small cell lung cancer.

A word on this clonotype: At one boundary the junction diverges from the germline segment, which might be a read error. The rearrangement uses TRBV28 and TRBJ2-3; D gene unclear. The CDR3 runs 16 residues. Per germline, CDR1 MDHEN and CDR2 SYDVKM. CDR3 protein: CASSSRAIRSTDTQYF. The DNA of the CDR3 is TGTGCCAGTAGTTCCCGGGCTATCCGCAGCACAGATACGCAGTATTTT.

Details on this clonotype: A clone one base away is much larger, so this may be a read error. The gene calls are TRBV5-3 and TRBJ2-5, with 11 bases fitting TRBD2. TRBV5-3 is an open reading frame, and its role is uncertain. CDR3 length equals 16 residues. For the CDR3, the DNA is TGTGCCAGAAGCCCGGGACTAGCGGTCTTCCAAGAGACCCAGAACTTC. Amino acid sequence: CARSPGLAVFQETQNF.

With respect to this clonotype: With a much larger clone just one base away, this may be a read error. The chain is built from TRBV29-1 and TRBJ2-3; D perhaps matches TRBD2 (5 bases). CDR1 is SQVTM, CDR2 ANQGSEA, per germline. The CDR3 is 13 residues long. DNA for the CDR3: TGCAGAGGGTTCTGGCGGGCCACAGATACGCAGTATTTT. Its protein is CRGFWRATDTQYF.

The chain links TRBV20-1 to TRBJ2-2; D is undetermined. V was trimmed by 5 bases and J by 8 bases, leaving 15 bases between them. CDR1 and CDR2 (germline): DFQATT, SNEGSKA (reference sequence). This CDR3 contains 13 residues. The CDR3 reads CSALNYDTGELFF. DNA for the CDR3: TGCAGTGCTCTCAATTATGATACTGGGGAGCTGTTTTTT.

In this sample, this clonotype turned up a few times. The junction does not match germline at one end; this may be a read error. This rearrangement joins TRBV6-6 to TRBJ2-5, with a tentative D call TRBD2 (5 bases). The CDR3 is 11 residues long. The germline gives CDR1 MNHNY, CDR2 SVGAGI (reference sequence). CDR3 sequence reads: CASMPGETQCF. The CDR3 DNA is TGTGCCAGCATGCCCGGGGAGACCCAGTGCTTC.

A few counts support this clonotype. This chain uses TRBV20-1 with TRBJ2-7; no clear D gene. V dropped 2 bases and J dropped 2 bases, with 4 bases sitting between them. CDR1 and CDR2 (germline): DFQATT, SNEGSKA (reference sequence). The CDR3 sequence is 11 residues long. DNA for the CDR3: TGCAGTGCTAGACAAGCCTACGAGCAGTACTTC. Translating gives CSARQAYEQYF.

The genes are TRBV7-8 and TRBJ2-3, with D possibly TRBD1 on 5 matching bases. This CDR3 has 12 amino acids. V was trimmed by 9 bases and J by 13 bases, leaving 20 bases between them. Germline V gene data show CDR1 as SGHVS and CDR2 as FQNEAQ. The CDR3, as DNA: TGTGCCAGTAGCATAGACGGCAGGGATAAGTATTTT. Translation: CASSIDGRDKYF.

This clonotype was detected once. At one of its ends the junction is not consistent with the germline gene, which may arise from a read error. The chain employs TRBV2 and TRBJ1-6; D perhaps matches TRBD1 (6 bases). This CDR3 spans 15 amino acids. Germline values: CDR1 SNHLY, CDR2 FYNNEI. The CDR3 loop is CASTSRDNYNSALHF. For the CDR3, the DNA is TGTGCCAGCACCTCTCGGGACAACTATAATTCAGCCCTCCACTTT.

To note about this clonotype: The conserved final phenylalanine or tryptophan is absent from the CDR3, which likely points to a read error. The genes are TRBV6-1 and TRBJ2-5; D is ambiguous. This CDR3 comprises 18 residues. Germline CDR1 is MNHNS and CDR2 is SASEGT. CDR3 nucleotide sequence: TGTACCAGCAGTGAAGCGCAAGTAGGGTTTCTTACACAAGAGACCCAGTACTCC. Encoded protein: CTSSEAQVGFLTQETQYS.

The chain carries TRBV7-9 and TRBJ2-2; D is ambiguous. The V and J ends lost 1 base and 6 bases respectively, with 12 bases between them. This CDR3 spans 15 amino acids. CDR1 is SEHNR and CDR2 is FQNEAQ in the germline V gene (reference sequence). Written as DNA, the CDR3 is TGTGCCAGCAGCTTAGTAGTCTCCGTGGCCGGGGAGCTGTTTTTT. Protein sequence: CASSLVVSVAGELFF.

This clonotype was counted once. Here the CDR3 reads CASSLTSGRVDTQYF. For the CDR3, the DNA is TGCGCCAGCAGCTTGACCAGCGGGAGGGTAGATACGCAGTATTTT. The genes are TRBV5-1 and TRBJ2-3; 10 bases line up with TRBD2. This CDR3 is 15 amino acids long. The germline V gene encodes CDR1 SGHRS and CDR2 YFSETQ. J gave up 5 bases and V 1 base, and 4 bases lay outside the gene matches.

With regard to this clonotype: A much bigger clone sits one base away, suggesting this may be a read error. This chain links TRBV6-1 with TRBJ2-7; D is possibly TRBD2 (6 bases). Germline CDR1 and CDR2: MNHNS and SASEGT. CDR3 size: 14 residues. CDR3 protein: CTSNPPRGAWEQYF. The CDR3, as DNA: TGTACCAGCAATCCACCACGCGGGGCTTGGGAGCAGTACTTC.

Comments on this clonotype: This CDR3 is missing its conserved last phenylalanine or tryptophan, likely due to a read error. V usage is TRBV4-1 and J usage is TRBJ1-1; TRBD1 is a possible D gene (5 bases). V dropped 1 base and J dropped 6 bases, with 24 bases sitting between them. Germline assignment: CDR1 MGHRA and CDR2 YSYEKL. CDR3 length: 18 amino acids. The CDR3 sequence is CASSQGDPGRNLGAEAFS. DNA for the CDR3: TGCGCCAGCAGCCAAGGGGATCCGGGACGCAACCTGGGGGCTGAAGCTTTCTCT.

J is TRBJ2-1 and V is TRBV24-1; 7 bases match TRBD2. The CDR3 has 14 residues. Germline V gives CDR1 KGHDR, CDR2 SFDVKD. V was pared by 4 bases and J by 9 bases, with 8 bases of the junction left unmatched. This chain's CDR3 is CATSDLGTNGEQFF. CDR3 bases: TGTGCCACCAGTGACCTAGGGACTAACGGTGAGCAGTTCTTC.

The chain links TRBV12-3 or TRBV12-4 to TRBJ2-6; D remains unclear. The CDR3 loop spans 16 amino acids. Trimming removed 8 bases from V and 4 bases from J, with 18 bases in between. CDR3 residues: CASCPIVGSGANVLTF. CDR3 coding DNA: TGTGCCAGCTGTCCCATAGTTGGATCCGGGGCCAACGTCCTGACTTTC.

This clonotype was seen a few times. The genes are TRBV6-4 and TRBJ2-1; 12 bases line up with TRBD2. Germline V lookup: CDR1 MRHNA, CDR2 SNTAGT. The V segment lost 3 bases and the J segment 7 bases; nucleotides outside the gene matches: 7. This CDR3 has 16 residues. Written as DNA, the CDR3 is TGTGCCAGCAGTGAAGTAGGACTAGCGGGGCCGAATGAGCAGTTCTTC. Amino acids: CASSEVGLAGPNEQFF.

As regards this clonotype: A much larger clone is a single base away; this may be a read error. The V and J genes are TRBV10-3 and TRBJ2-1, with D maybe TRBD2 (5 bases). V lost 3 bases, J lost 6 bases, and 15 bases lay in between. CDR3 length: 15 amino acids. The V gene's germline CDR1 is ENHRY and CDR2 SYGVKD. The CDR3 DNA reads TGTGCCATCAGTGAAGGGCTGGAGGCGGGCAATGAGCAGTTCTTC. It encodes CAISEGLEAGNEQFF.

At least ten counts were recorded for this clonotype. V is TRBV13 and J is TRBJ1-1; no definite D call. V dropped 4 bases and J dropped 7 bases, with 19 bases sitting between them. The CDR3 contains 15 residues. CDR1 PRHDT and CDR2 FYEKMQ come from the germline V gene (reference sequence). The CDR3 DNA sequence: TGTGCCAGCAGCTCCCGAGACTCCCCAACCAATGAAGCTTTCTTT. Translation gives CASSSRDSPTNEAFF.

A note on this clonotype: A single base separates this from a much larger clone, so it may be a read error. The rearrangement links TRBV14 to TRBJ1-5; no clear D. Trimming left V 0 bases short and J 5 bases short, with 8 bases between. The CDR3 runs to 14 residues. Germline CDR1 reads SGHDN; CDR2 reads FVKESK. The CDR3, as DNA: TGTGCCAGCAGCCAAGATCTAGGGTATCAGCCCCAGCATTTT. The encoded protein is CASSQDLGYQPQHF.

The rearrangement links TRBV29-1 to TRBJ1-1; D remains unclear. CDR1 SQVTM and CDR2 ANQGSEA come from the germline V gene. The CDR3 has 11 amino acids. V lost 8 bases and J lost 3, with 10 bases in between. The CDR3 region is CSTRTDTEAFF. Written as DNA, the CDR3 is TGCAGCACCCGGACCGACACTGAAGCTTTCTTT. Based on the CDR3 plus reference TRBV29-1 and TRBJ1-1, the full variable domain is SAVISQKPSRDICQRGTSLTIQCQVDSQVTMMFWYRQQPGQSLTLIATANQGSEATYESGFVIDKFPISRPNLTFSTLTVSNMSPEDSSIYLCSTRTDTEAFFGQGTRLTVV.

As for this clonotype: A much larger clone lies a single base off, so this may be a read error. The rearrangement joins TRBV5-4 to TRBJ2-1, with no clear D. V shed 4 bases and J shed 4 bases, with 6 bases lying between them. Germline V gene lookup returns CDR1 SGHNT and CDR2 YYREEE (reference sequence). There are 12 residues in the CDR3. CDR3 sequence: CASSGHYNEQFF. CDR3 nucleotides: TGTGCCAGCAGCGGGCATTACAATGAGCAGTTCTTC. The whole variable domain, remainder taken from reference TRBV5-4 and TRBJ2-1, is ETGVTQSPTHLIKTRGQQVTLRCSSQSGHNTVSWYQQALGQGPQFIFQYYREEENGRGNFPPRFSGLQFPNYSSELNVNALELDDSALYLCASSGHYNEQFFGPGTRLTVL.

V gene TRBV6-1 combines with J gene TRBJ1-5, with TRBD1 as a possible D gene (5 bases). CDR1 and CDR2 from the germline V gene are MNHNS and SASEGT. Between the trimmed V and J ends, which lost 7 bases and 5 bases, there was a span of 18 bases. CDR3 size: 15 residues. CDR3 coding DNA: TGTGCCAGCACGTCTCTGACGAAGGGGCATCAGCCCCAGCATTTT. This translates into CASTSLTKGHQPQHF.

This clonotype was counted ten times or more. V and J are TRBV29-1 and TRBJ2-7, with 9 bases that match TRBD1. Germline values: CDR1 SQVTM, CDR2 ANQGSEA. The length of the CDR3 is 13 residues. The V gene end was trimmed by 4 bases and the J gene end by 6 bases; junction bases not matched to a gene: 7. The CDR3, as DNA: TGCAGCGTTGGTAACAGGGGGCTAGGCGAGCAGTACTTC. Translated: CSVGNRGLGEQYF.

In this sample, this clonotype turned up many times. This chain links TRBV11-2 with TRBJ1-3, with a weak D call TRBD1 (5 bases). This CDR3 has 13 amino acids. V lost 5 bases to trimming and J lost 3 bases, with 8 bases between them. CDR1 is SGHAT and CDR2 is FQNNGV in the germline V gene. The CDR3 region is CASSKGFGNTIYF. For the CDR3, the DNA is TGTGCCAGCAGCAAGGGGTTTGGAAACACCATATATTTT. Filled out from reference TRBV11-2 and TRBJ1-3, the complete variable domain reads EAGVAQSPRYKIIEKRQSVAFWCNPISGHATLYWYQQILGQGPKLLIQFQNNGVVDDSQLPKDRFSAERLKGVDSTLKIQPAKLEDSAVYLCASSKGFGNTIYFGEGSWLTVV.

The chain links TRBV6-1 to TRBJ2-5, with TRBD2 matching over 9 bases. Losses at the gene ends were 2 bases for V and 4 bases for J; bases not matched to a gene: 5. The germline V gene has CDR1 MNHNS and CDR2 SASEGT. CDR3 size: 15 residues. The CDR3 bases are TGTGCCAGCAGTGAAACAGCGGGGGGACCAGAGACCCAGTACTTC. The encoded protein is CASSETAGGPETQYF.